This entry describes one TCR beta chain. The target antigen is unknown. The protocol was immunoSEQ multiplex PCR, while the TCRdb copy is restricted to in-frame clones and leaves out a portion. The repertoire holds approximately 9,500 clones, with roughly 70% as singletons. The CDR3 runs to 17 residues. V shed 2 bases and J 3 bases; nucleotides not matched to a gene: 12. Germline lookup yields CDR1 SGHVS and CDR2 FNYEAQ. This sample is drawn from a study of chemoradiotherapy in HPV16-positive cancers. General study points: Functional assays defining HPV-specific T cells used only a couple of HPV16-positive patients.

This clonotype originated in a human donor with HPV-associated anogenital cancer. The sequencing used tumor tissue, collected from a patient who underwent chemoradiotherapy. The chain joins TRBV7-6 to TRBJ2-7, with TRBD1 matching 8 bases. CDR3 region: CASSLKPLTGAIYEQYF. DNA for the CDR3: TGTGCCAGCAGCTTAAAGCCGCTGACAGGGGCCATCTACGAGCAGTACTTC.